This T cell receptor (beta chain) is drawn from a study of blood T cells in healthy people across ages. PCR was performed a second time for roughly 7 to 11 cycles using a sample-barcoded 5' primer and a J-beta primer mix. TCRdb used MiXCR to reprocess the 5' RACE reads, holding one entry per CDR3 protein. The repertoire holds about 1.4 million distinct CDR3 sequences, with around 55% as singletons. This CDR3 is 16 amino acids long. V shed 1 base and J 6 bases; nucleotides not matched to a gene: 7. Germline values: CDR1 MNHEY, CDR2 SVGEGT. The chain carries TRBV6-2 or TRBV6-3 and TRBJ2-1; TRBD2 aligns across 9 bases. The receptor's source is a man between 18 and 29 years old in good health. The sequencing input was blood. CDR3 bases: TGTGCCAGCAGTTACTTCCCTGGGACTAGCCCCAATGAGCAGTTCTTC. Its translation is CASSYFPGTSPNEQFF.